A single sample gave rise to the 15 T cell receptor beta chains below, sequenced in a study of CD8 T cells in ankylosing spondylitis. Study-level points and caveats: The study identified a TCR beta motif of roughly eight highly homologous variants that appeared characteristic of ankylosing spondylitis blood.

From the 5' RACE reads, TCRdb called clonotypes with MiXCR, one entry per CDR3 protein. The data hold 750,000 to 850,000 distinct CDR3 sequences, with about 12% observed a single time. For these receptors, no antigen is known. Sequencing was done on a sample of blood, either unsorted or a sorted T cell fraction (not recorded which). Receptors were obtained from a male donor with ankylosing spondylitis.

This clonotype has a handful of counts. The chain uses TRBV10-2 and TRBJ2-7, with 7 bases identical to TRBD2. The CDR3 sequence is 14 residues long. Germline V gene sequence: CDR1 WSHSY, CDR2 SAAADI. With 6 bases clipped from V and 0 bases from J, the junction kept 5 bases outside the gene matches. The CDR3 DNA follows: TGCGCCAGCAGAAACTTAGCGGGCTCCTACGAGCAGTACTTC. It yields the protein CASRNLAGSYEQYF.

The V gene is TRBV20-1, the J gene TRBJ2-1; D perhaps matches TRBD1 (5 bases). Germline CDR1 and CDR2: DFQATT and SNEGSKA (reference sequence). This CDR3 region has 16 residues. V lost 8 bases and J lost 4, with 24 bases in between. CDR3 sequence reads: CSRKGSSGSMYNEQFF. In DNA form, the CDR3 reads TGCAGTCGAAAGGGGTCCAGTGGATCCATGTACAATGAGCAGTTCTTC.

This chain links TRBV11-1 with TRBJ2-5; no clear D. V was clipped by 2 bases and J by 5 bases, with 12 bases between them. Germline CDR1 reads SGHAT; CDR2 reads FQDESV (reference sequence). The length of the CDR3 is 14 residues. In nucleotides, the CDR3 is TGTGCCAGCAGCTTACCCGCTAGTCGTGAGACCCAGTACTTC. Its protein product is CASSLPASRETQYF.

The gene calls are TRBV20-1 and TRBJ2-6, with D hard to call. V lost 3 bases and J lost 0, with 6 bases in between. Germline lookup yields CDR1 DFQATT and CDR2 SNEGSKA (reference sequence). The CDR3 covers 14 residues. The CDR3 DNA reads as TGCAGTGCTAGGTCGGCCTCTGGGGCCAACGTCCTGACTTTC. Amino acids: CSARSASGANVLTF.

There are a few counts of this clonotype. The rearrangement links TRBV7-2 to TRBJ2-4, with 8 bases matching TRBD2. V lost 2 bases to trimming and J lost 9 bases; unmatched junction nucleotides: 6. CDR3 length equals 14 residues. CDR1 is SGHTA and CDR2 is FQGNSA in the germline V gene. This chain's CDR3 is CASSLSGGGSIQYF. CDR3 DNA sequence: TGTGCCAGCAGCTTAAGTGGCGGGGGGAGCATTCAGTACTTC.

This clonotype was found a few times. CDR3 loop: CSAPGHPYEQYF. Written as DNA, the CDR3 is TGCAGTGCTCCGGGCCATCCCTACGAGCAGTACTTC. V and J are TRBV20-1 and TRBJ2-7, with D uncertain. Looked up from germline, CDR1 is DFQATT and CDR2 is SNEGSKA (reference sequence). V shed 5 bases and J shed 2 bases, with 10 bases lying between them. The CDR3 covers 12 residues.

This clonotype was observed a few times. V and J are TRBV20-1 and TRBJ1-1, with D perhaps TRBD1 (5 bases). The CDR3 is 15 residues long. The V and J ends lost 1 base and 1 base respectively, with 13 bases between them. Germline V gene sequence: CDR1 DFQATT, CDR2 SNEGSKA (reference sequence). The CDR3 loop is CSARGGWGKNTEAFF. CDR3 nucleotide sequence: TGCAGTGCTAGAGGGGGCTGGGGGAAGAACACTGAAGCTTTCTTT.

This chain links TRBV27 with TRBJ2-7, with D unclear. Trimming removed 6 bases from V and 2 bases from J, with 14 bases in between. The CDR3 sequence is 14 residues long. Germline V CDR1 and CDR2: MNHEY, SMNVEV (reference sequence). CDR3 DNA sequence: TGTGCCAGCAGCTTCCTGGCCCGAACCTACGAGCAGTACTTC. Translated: CASSFLARTYEQYF.

The CDR3 reads CASHLLGGLNTEAFF. The DNA for the CDR3 is TGTGCCAGCCATCTGTTGGGGGGATTGAACACTGAAGCTTTCTTT. This chain links TRBV6-1 with TRBJ1-1, with D perhaps matching TRBD1 (5 bases). There are 15 residues in the CDR3. Between the trimmed V and J ends, which lost 8 bases and 0 bases, there was a span of 16 bases. Germline CDR1 reads MNHNS; CDR2 reads SASEGT.

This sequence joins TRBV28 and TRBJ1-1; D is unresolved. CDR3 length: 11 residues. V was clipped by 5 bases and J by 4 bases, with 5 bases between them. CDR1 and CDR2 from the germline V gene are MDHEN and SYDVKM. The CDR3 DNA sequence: TGTGCCAGCAGTAGATTCACTGAAGCTTTCTTT. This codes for CASSRFTEAFF.

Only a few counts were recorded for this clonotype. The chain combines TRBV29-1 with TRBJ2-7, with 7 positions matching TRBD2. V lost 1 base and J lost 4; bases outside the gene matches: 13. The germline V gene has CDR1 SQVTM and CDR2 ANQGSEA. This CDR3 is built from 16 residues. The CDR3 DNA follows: TGCAGCGTTGAAGGAGGCGTCGGGGGAGGGATGTACGAGCAGTACTTC. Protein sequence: CSVEGGVGGGMYEQYF.

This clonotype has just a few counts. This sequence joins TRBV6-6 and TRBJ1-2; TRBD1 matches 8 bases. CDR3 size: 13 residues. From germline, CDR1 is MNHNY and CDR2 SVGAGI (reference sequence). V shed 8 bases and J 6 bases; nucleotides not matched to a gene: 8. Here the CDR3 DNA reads TGTGCCAGCCACAGACAGGGGTGGGATGGCTACACCTTC. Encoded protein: CASHRQGWDGYTF.

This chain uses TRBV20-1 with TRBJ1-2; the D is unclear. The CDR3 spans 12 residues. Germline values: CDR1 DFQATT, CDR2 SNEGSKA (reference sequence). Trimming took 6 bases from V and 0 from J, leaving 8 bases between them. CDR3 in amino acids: CSAGDSNYGYTF. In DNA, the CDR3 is TGCAGTGCCGGGGATTCTAACTATGGCTACACCTTC.

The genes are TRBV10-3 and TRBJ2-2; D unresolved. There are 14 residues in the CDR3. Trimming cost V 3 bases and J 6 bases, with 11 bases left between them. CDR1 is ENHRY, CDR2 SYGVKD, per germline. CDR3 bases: TGTGCCATCAGTGATTCGAGGTCGTCCGGGGAGCTGTTTTTT. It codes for CAISDSRSSGELFF.

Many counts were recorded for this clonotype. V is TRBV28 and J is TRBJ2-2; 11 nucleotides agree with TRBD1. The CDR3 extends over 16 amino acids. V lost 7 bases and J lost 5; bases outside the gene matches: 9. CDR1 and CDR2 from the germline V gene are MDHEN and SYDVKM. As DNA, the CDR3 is TGTGCCAGCACTTCGGACAGGGGGCATTCGACCGGGGAGCTGTTTTTT. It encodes CASTSDRGHSTGELFF.